The clone carrying this T cell receptor beta chain was counted a few times. This specimen belongs to a study of T cells after yellow fever vaccination. TCRdb reprocessed the 5' RACE reads via MiXCR and lists one record per CDR3 protein. The sample shows around 360,000 distinct CDR3 sequences, 11% of them seen only once. Deletions cut 6 bases from V and 2 bases from J, with 11 bases between. This CDR3 region has 14 residues. The rearrangement uses TRBV12-3 or TRBV12-4 and TRBJ1-5, with a weak D call TRBD1 (5 bases). Sequenced here: PBMCs, sampled on the day of the first yellow fever vaccination. This TCR was sampled from a man in his late teens or twenties who received the YFV17D yellow fever vaccine. The CDR3 reads CASSVREGNQPQHF. CDR3 DNA: TGTGCCAGCAGCGTCAGGGAGGGCAATCAGCCCCAGCATTTT.